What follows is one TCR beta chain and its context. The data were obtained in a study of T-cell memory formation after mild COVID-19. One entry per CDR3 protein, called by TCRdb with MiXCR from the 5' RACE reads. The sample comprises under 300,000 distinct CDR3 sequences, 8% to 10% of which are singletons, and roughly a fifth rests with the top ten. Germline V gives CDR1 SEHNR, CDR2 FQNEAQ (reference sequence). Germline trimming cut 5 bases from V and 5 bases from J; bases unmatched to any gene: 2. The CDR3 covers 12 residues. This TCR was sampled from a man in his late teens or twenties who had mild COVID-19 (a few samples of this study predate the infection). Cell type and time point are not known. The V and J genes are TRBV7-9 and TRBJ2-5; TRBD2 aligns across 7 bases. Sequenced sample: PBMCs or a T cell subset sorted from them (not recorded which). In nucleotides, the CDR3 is TGTGCCAGCAGCAGGGAGGGCGAGACCCAGTACTTC. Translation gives CASSREGETQYF.